The following is a T cell receptor beta chain sequence with its context. The antigen is undetermined. This sample was included in a study of cytomegalovirus exposure and HLA in healthy donors. Study-level findings and limits: Per published reports, the classifier diagnosed cytomegalovirus status with high specificity and sensitivity.

PCR used 60 Vbeta primers and 13 Jbeta primers. Produced via immunoSEQ multiplex PCR; TCRdb's table is partial and in-frame only. In the table there are about 140,000 clones, approximately 10% of which are singletons. Per the germline V gene, CDR1 is SGHRS and CDR2 is YFSETQ. The CDR3 consists of 16 residues. The V and J ends lost 9 bases and 2 bases respectively, with 23 bases between them. At sampling all donors were nominally healthy, likely with unrecorded immune exposures. The specimen was PBMCs. The clonotype was recovered from a woman between 40 and 55 years old in good health and CMV-seropositive. The chain recombines TRBV5-1 with TRBJ2-5; TRBD1 is a possible D gene (6 bases). CDR3 loop: CATRTGDLTGQETQYF. In DNA, the CDR3 is TGCGCCACCCGGACCGGTGATCTGACAGGACAAGAGACCCAGTACTTC.